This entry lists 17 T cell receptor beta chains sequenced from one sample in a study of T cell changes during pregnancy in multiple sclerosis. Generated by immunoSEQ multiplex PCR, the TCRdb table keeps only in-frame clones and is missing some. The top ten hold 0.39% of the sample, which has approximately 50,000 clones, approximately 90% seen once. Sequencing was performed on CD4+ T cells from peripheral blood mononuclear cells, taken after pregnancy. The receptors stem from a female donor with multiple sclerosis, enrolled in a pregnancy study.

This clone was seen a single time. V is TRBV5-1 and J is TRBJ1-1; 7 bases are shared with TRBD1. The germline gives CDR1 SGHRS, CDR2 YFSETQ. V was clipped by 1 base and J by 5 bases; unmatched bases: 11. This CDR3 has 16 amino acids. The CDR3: CASSLFQSRGDTEAFF. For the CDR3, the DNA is TGCGCCAGCAGCTTGTTCCAGTCCAGGGGGGATACTGAAGCTTTCTTT.

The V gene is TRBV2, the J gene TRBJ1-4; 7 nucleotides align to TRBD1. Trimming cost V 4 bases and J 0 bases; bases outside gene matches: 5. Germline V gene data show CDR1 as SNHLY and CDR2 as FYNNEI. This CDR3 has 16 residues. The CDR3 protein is CASSGTGIATNEKLFF. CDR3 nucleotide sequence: TGTGCCAGCAGTGGGACAGGCATTGCAACTAATGAAAAACTGTTTTTT.

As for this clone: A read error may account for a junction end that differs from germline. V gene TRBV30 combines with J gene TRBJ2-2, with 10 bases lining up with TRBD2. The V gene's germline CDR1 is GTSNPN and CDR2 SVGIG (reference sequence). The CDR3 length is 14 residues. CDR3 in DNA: TGTGCCTGGAGTGTGGGGACTAGCGTGTCCGTTGGAATTTTT. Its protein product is CAWSVGTSVSVGIF.

CDR3 sequence reads: CASSLSGTVNTEAFF. The CDR3 nucleotides are TGTGCCAGCAGTTTATCCGGGACAGTAAACACTGAAGCTTTCTTT. The gene calls are TRBV27 and TRBJ1-1; 7 bases agree with TRBD1. The ends lost 0 bases at V and 2 bases at J; junction bases unmatched: 3. The germline gives CDR1 MNHEY, CDR2 SMNVEV (reference sequence). The CDR3 sequence is 15 residues long.

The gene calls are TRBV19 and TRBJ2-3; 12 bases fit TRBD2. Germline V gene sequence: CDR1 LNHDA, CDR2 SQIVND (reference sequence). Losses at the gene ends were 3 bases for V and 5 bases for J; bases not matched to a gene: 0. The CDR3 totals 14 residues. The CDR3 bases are TGTGCCAGTAGTATGGGACTAGCGGGAGATACGCAGTATTTT. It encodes CASSMGLAGDTQYF.

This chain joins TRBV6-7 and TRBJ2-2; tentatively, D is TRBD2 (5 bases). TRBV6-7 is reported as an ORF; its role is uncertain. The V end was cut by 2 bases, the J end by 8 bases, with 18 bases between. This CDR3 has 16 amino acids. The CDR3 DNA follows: TGTGCCAGCAGTTACGTCCCGGGAATTATATCAGGGGAGCTGTTTTTT. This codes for CASSYVPGIISGELFF.

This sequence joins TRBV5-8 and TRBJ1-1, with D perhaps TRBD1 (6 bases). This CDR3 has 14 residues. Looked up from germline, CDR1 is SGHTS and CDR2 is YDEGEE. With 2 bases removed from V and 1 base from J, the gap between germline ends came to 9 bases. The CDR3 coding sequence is TGTGCCAGCAGCTTAGGGGGACCGAACACTGAAGCTTTCTTT. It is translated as CASSLGGPNTEAFF.

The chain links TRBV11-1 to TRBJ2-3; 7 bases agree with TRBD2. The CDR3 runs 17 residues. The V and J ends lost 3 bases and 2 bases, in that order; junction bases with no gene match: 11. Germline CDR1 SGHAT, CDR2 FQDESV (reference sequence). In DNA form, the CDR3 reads TGTGCCAGCAGCTTCAGAGGAGCGGGAACAAACACAGATACGCAGTATTTT. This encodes CASSFRGAGTNTDTQYF.

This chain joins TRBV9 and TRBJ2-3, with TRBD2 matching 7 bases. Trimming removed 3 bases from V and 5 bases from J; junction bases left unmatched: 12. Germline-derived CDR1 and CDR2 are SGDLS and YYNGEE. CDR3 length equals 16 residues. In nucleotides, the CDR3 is TGTGCCAGCAGCGCCACACTAGCGATCAAGGGAGATACGCAGTATTTT. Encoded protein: CASSATLAIKGDTQYF. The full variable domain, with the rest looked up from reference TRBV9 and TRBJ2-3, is DSGVTQTPKHLITATGQRVTLRCSPRSGDLSVYWYQQSLDQGLQFLIQYYNGEERAKGNILERFSAQQFPDLHSELNLSSLELGDSALYFCASSATLAIKGDTQYFGPGTRLTVL.

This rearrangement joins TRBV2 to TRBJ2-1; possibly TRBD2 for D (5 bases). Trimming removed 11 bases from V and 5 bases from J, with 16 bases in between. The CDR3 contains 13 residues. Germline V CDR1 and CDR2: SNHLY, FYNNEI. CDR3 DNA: TGTGCCTGGGGTACAGCGGCAAACAATGAGCAGTTCTTC. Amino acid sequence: CAWGTAANNEQFF. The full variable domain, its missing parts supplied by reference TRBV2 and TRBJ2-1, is EPEVTQTPSHQVTQMGQEVILRCVPISNHLYFYWYRQILGQKVEFLVSFYNNEISEKSEIFDDQFSVERPDGSNFTLKIRSTKLEDSAMYFCAWGTAANNEQFFGPGTRLTVL.

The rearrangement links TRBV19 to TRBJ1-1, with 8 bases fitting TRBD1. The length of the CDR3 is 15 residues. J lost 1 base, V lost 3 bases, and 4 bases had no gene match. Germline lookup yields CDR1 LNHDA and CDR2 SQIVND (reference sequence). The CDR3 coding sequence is TGTGCCAGTAGTATTCAGGGGGCAGGGAACACTGAAGCTTTCTTT. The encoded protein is CASSIQGAGNTEAFF.

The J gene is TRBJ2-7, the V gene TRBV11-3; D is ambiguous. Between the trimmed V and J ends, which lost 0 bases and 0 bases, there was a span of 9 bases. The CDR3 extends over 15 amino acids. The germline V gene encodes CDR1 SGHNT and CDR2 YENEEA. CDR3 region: CASSLDSSSSYEQYF. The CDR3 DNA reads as TGTGCCAGCAGCTTAGACAGTTCCAGCTCCTACGAGCAGTACTTC.

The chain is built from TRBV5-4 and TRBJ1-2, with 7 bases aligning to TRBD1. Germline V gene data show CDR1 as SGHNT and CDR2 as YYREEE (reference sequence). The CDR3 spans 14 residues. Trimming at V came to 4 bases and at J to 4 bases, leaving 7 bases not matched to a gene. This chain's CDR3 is CASSIQGMGYGYTF. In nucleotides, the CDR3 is TGTGCCAGCAGCATACAGGGGATGGGCTATGGCTACACCTTC.

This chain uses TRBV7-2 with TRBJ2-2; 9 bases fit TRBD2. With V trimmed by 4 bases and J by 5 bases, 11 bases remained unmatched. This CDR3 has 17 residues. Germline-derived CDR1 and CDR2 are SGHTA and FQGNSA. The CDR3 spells CASSSKGGRAPTGELFF. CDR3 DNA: TGTGCCAGCAGCTCGAAAGGCGGGAGGGCCCCAACCGGGGAGCTGTTTTTT.

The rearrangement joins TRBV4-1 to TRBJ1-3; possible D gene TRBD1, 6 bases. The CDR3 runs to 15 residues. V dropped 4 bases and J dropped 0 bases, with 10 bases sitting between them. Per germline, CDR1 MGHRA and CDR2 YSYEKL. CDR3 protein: CASSLVTGSGNTIYF. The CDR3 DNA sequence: TGCGCCAGCAGCCTGGTGACAGGCTCTGGAAACACCATATATTTT.

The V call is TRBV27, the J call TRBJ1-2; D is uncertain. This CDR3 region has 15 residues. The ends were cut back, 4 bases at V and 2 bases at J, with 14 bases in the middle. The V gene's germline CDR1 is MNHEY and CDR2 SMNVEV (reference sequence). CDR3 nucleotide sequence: TGTGCCAGCAGTTCACCCCAAACGGGAAACTATGGCTACACCTTC. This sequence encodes CASSSPQTGNYGYTF.

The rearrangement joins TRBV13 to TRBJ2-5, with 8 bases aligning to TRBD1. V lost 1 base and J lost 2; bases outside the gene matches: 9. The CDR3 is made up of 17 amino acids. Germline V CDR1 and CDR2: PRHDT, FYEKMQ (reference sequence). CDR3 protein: CASSLAHRRGPQETQYF. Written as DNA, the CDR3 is TGTGCCAGCAGCTTAGCCCATCGCAGGGGGCCACAAGAGACCCAGTACTTC. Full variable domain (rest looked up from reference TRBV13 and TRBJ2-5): AAGVIQSPRHLIKEKRETATLKCYPIPRHDTVYWYQQGPGQDPQFLISFYEKMQSDKGSIPDRFSAQQFSDYHSELNMSSLELGDSALYFCASSLAHRRGPQETQYFGPGTRLLVL.